This T cell receptor beta chain was recorded in a study of T-cell reconstitution after alpha-beta-depleted transplantation in children. This clonotype has at least ten counts. Using unique molecular identifiers, the investigators prepared the TCRbeta library. TCRdb reprocessed the PCR reads via MiXCR and lists one record per CDR3 protein. The sample contains approximately 400,000 distinct CDR3 sequences, roughly a tenth of which appear only once. The CDR3 is 17 amino acids. Trimming removed 4 bases at V and 0 bases at J, with 16 bases between. Germline V lookup: CDR1 SGHRS, CDR2 YFSETQ. The clonotype was recovered from a human donor who donated a stem cell graft to a child with acute myeloid leukemia. Source: PBMCs from the stem cell graft donor, taken from the stem cell graft. The V call is TRBV5-1, the J call TRBJ1-4; D may be TRBD1 (5 bases). This CDR3 is CASSQMGLMTTNEKLFF. The CDR3 nucleotides read TGCGCCAGCAGCCAGATGGGACTTATGACAACTAATGAAAAACTGTTTTTT.